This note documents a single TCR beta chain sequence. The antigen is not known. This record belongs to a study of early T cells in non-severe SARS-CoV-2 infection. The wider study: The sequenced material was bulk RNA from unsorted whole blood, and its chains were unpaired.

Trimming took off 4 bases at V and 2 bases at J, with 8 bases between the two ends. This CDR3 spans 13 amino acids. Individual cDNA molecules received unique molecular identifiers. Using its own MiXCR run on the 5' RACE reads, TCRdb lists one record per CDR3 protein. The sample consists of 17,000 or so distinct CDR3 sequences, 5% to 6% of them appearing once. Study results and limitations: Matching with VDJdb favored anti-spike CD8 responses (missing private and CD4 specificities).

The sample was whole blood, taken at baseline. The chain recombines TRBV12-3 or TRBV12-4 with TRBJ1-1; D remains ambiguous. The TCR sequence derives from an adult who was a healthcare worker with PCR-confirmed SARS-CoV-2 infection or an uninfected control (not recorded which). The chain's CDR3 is CASSWSQNTEAFF. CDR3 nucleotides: TGTGCCAGCAGTTGGTCTCAAAACACTGAAGCTTTCTTT.